The 30 T cell receptor beta chains listed next were all sequenced from one sample in a study of T cell changes during pregnancy in multiple sclerosis. Assay used: immunoSEQ multiplex PCR; TCRdb lists only in-frame clones, some missing. The sample lists 30,000 or so clones, about 84% occurring once. Sequenced material: CD8+ T cells from peripheral blood mononuclear cells, taken after pregnancy. The receptors here all came from a female donor with multiple sclerosis, enrolled in a pregnancy study.

The V call is TRBV4-1, the J call TRBJ1-2; 8 nucleotides agree with TRBD1. Germline V gene lookup returns CDR1 MGHRA and CDR2 YSYEKL. The V segment lost 0 bases and the J segment 3 bases; nucleotides outside the gene matches: 3. The CDR3 length is 15 residues. The CDR3 region has the DNA TGCGCCAGCAGCCAAGACCCGACAGGGGACTATGGCTACACCTTC. Amino acids: CASSQDPTGDYGYTF.

The rearrangement links TRBV30 to TRBJ1-5; possibly TRBD1 for D (5 bases). In germline, CDR1 is GTSNPN, CDR2 SVGIG (reference sequence). This CDR3 contains 14 residues. The V end lost 2 bases, the J end lost 6 bases, and 14 bases lay between the germline ends. CDR3 in amino acids: CAWSSARRGQPQHF. The DNA of the CDR3 is TGTGCCTGGAGTTCGGCCCGGAGGGGTCAGCCCCAGCATTTT.

In the case of this clone: The identical CDR3 is also encoded by other nucleotide sequences in the sample. The gene calls are TRBV27 and TRBJ2-1; perhaps TRBD1 as D (6 bases). Per the germline V gene, CDR1 is MNHEY and CDR2 is SMNVEV (reference sequence). The CDR3 runs 15 residues. Trimming left V 5 bases short and J 0 bases short, with 11 bases between. The CDR3 sequence is CASSPDRSSYNEQFF. CDR3 DNA sequence: TGTGCCAGCAGTCCAGACAGGAGCTCCTACAATGAGCAGTTCTTC.

For the CDR3, the DNA is TGTGCCAGCAGTTTATCCAGGGCGCAGGTCGAGCAGTACTTC. It encodes CASSLSRAQVEQYF. The V and J genes are TRBV27 and TRBJ2-7; TRBD1 is a possible D gene (5 bases). CDR1 and CDR2 (germline): MNHEY, SMNVEV (reference sequence). CDR3 length equals 14 residues. V lost 0 bases, J lost 6 bases, and 12 bases lay in between.

CDR3 sequence: CASSLGASNQPQHF. In DNA form, the CDR3 reads TGTGCCAGCAGCTTAGGGGCTAGCAATCAGCCCCAGCATTTT. V and J are TRBV5-5 and TRBJ1-5; the D gene is possibly TRBD1 (5 bases). Trimming removed 2 bases from V and 0 bases from J, with 6 bases in between. Germline assignment: CDR1 SGHKS and CDR2 YYEKEE (reference sequence). This CDR3 has 14 amino acids.

The chain couples TRBV6-5 to TRBJ2-1; 9 positions agree with TRBD1. The CDR3 totals 13 residues. V shed 6 bases, J shed 7 bases, and the junction held 4 bases outside the gene matches. Per germline, CDR1 MNHEY and CDR2 SVGAGI. The CDR3 DNA follows: TGTGCCAGCAGGGGACAGGGTCTGAATGAGCAGTTCTTC. Amino acid sequence: CASRGQGLNEQFF.

The V and J genes are TRBV7-8 and TRBJ2-1; 9 bases fit TRBD2. CDR3 length equals 18 residues. V lost 0 bases, J lost 0 bases, and 6 bases stayed unmatched. Germline V gene lookup returns CDR1 SGHVS and CDR2 FQNEAQ. The CDR3 DNA sequence: TGTGCCAGCAGCTTAGCGTTAGCGGGGGCCTTCTCCTACAATGAGCAGTTCTTC. This encodes CASSLALAGAFSYNEQFF.

The chain links TRBV10-1 to TRBJ1-4; D perhaps matches TRBD1 (5 bases). V was clipped by 0 bases and J by 8 bases, with 19 bases between them. The germline V gene has CDR1 WNHNN and CDR2 SYGVQD (reference sequence). The CDR3 length is 17 residues. The CDR3 DNA follows: TGCGCCAGCAGTGAGTCGGGAGGGGCCCGGGAATACGAAAAACTGTTTTTT. It codes for CASSESGGAREYEKLFF.

The V and J genes are TRBV7-9 and TRBJ1-2; D remains ambiguous. The V end lost 5 bases, the J end lost 8 bases, and 15 bases lay between the germline ends. The CDR3 covers 13 residues. Germline loops: CDR1 SEHNR, CDR2 FQNEAQ (reference sequence). The CDR3 is CASSPDLQRGYTF. The CDR3 DNA reads TGTGCCAGCAGCCCGGATCTCCAGAGGGGCTACACCTTC.

The chain employs TRBV4-2 and TRBJ2-7; 9 bases align to TRBD1. This CDR3 has 15 residues. V trimming: 4 bases; J trimming: 3 bases; junction bases outside the gene matches: 7. Germline V gives CDR1 LGHNA, CDR2 YNFKEQ. For the CDR3, the DNA is TGTGCCAGCAGCCTCACCGGGACAGGGAACTACGAGCAGTACTTC. It codes for CASSLTGTGNYEQYF.

In regard to this clone: Sequence at one end of the junction differs from germline and may be a read error. The chain employs TRBV7-7 and TRBJ2-7; TRBD2 is a possible D gene (5 bases). Germline CDR1 reads SSHAT; CDR2 reads FNYEAQ (reference sequence). There are 17 residues in the CDR3. Here the CDR3 DNA reads TGTGCTAGCAGCCCAAGGCCGCCCTGGACTGCCTCCTACGAGCAGTACTTC. This translates into CASSPRPPWTASYEQYF.

The V call is TRBV27, the J call TRBJ2-1; 9 bases line up with TRBD2. The CDR3 has 16 amino acids. V dropped 2 bases and J dropped 6; count of bases not matched to a gene: 8. From germline, CDR1 is MNHEY and CDR2 SMNVEV (reference sequence). The CDR3 protein is CASSLAGGGARNEQFF. The CDR3 bases are TGTGCCAGCAGTTTAGCGGGCGGGGGGGCACGCAATGAGCAGTTCTTC.

The genes are TRBV4-1 and TRBJ1-6; D gene unclear. This CDR3 has 15 residues. CDR1 MGHRA and CDR2 YSYEKL come from the germline V gene. V lost 4 bases, J lost 4 bases, and 11 bases lay in between. The chain's CDR3 is CASSLANGYNSPLHF. DNA for the CDR3: TGCGCCAGCAGCCTTGCAAACGGGTATAATTCACCCCTCCACTTT.

The V and J genes are TRBV7-9 and TRBJ1-1; D ambiguous. CDR1 is SEHNR and CDR2 is FQNEAQ in the germline V gene (reference sequence). Trimming stripped 6 bases from V and 5 bases from J, with 16 bases between. CDR3 size: 14 residues. The CDR3, as DNA: TGTGCCAGCAGTCCCTGGATGGCGGGGACTGAAGCTTTCTTT. Translation gives CASSPWMAGTEAFF.

This chain links TRBV6-5 with TRBJ2-1; 11 nucleotides match TRBD2. V lost 0 bases to trimming and J lost 4 bases; unmatched junction nucleotides: 2. CDR3 size: 16 residues. Germline V gives CDR1 MNHEY, CDR2 SVGAGI. CDR3 sequence reads: CASSYSPSGGYNEQFF. Written as DNA, the CDR3 is TGTGCCAGCAGTTACTCTCCTAGCGGGGGGTACAATGAGCAGTTCTTC.

The genes are TRBV6-1 and TRBJ2-6; 7 bases match TRBD1. V lost 4 bases and J lost 3; bases outside the gene matches: 9. This CDR3 spans 17 amino acids. Germline CDR1 reads MNHNS; CDR2 reads SASEGT. Here the CDR3 DNA reads TGTGCCAGCAGTGGATCGACAACAGGGGATGGGGCCAACGTCCTGACTTTC. As protein: CASSGSTTGDGANVLTF.

The chain uses TRBV9 and TRBJ1-1, with D perhaps matching TRBD1 (5 bases). Germline CDR1 reads SGDLS; CDR2 reads YYNGEE. The CDR3 sequence is 15 residues long. Trimming removed 0 bases at V and 0 bases at J, with 9 bases between. This CDR3 reads CASSVAPGLNTEAFF. CDR3 bases: TGTGCCAGCAGCGTAGCTCCAGGGTTGAACACTGAAGCTTTCTTT.

V and J are TRBV7-9 and TRBJ1-2; tentatively, D is TRBD1 (5 bases). V was trimmed by 10 bases and J by 6 bases, leaving 12 bases between them. The CDR3 runs 11 residues. CDR1 is SEHNR, CDR2 FQNEAQ, per germline (reference sequence). The CDR3 loop is CATATVHGYTF. The CDR3, as DNA: TGTGCCACTGCGACAGTGCATGGCTACACCTTC.

The rearrangement uses TRBV2 and TRBJ1-1; 7 bases fit TRBD1. Trimming at V came to 5 bases and at J to 7 bases, leaving 4 bases not matched to a gene. This CDR3 contains 12 residues. Germline CDR1 and CDR2: SNHLY and FYNNEI. Here the CDR3 reads CASSTGDLEAFF. Here the CDR3 DNA reads TGTGCCAGCAGTACAGGGGACCTTGAAGCTTTCTTT.

This clone was counted only a few times. The chain couples TRBV30 to TRBJ1-6; D perhaps matches TRBD1 (6 bases). Germline CDR1 is GTSNPN and CDR2 is SVGIG (reference sequence). The CDR3 consists of 15 residues. Between the trimmed V and J ends, which lost 0 bases and 5 bases, there was a span of 11 bases. CDR3 bases: TGTGCCTGGAGTGTAAACCAGGGGAATAATTCACCCCTCCACTTT. This gives the protein CAWSVNQGNNSPLHF.

This clone is a singleton in its sample. Compared with germline, one end of the junction differs, possibly owing to a read error. The chain links TRBV23-1 to TRBJ2-7, with TRBD1 identical over 10 bases. TRBV23-1 has ORF status, its function being uncertain. The CDR3 loop spans 15 amino acids. CDR3 bases: TGCGCCAGTAGTCCCGGGACAGGGGTTTCACCCGAGCAGTACTTC. This translates into CASSPGTGVSPEQYF.

The chain joins TRBV5-6 to TRBJ1-2; 8 bases are a match to TRBD1. Germline V CDR1 and CDR2: SGHDT, YYEEEE. The CDR3 sequence is 16 residues long. The trim removed 0 bases at V and 8 bases at J, leaving 12 bases unmatched. This CDR3 reads CASSLENDRGVLGYTF. DNA of the CDR3: TGTGCCAGCAGCTTGGAAAATGACAGGGGAGTATTAGGCTACACCTTC.

The chain recombines TRBV11-2 with TRBJ1-6; 8 nucleotides match TRBD1. V was clipped by 4 bases and J by 6 bases; unmatched bases: 5. CDR1 and CDR2 from the germline V gene are SGHAT and FQNNGV. This CDR3 has 15 residues. CDR3 bases: TGTGCCAGCAGCTCCCCTACAGGGGGTAATTCACCCCTCCACTTT. The encoded protein is CASSSPTGGNSPLHF.

The chain couples TRBV13 to TRBJ1-2; 7 bases fit TRBD1. Germline V gene sequence: CDR1 PRHDT, CDR2 FYEKMQ (reference sequence). V lost 3 bases to trimming and J lost 7 bases; unmatched junction nucleotides: 8. The CDR3 has 14 amino acids. The CDR3 DNA is TGTGCCAGCAGCTTCCCGACAGGGTATGCTGGCTACACCTTC. It translates to CASSFPTGYAGYTF.

V gene TRBV5-4 combines with J gene TRBJ1-6, with a tentative D call TRBD1 (5 bases). The germline V gene encodes CDR1 SGHNT and CDR2 YYREEE (reference sequence). V gave up 8 bases and J gave up 4 bases, with 25 bases separating them. The CDR3 runs to 18 residues. CDR3 protein: CASSSHPVGPSYNSPLHF. CDR3 DNA sequence: TGTGCCAGTTCGAGCCACCCGGTGGGGCCGTCGTATAATTCACCCCTCCACTTT.

In the case of this clone: An end of the junction differs from the germline gene, which may be a read error. Other nucleotide sequences from this sample produce the same CDR3. V gene TRBV13 combines with J gene TRBJ1-1, with D unresolved. Germline V gene data show CDR1 as PRHDT and CDR2 as FYEKMQ (reference sequence). The CDR3 spans 12 residues. In DNA, the CDR3 is TGTGCCAGTAGCTGGGCGAACACTGAAGCTTTCTTT. Translated: CASSWANTEAFF.

V is TRBV6-5 and J is TRBJ2-7; TRBD1 aligns across 7 bases. The CDR3 loop spans 11 amino acids. The V segment lost 9 bases and the J segment 3 bases; nucleotides outside the gene matches: 2. Germline CDR1 is MNHEY and CDR2 is SVGAGI. CDR3 nucleotides: TGTGCCAGTGGGGACAGCTACGAGCAGTACTTC. The encoded protein is CASGDSYEQYF.

This chain uses TRBV7-3 with TRBJ2-3, with 9 bases lining up with TRBD2. The CDR3 is 18 amino acids. The germline gives CDR1 SGHTA, CDR2 FQGTGA. Trimming took 1 base from V and 5 from J; bases not matched to a gene: 13. As DNA, the CDR3 is TGTGCCAGCAGCTTAATGATTGGGGGCGGGGGGGCCGGAGATACGCAGTATTTT. As protein: CASSLMIGGGGAGDTQYF.

The count of this clone is one. The CDR3 sequence: CASSTILAGGRNEQYF. The CDR3 region has the DNA TGTGCCAGTAGTACGATACTAGCGGGGGGGCGTAACGAGCAGTACTTC. The chain employs TRBV19 and TRBJ2-7; 13 nucleotides line up with TRBD2. This CDR3 contains 16 residues. Germline CDR1 is LNHDA and CDR2 is SQIVND (reference sequence). V shed 4 bases, J shed 5 bases, and the junction held 8 bases outside the gene matches.

V is TRBV28 and J is TRBJ2-7, with D perhaps TRBD1 (5 bases). Germline-derived CDR1 and CDR2 are MDHEN and SYDVKM. V was shortened by 7 bases and J by 4 bases, with 17 bases between the two germline ends. The CDR3 is 14 residues long. CDR3 protein: CASTPGHAFYEQYF. The CDR3 DNA sequence: TGTGCCAGCACCCCTGGACACGCTTTTTACGAGCAGTACTTC. The whole variable domain, filled in from reference TRBV28 and TRBJ2-7, reads DVKVTQSSRYLVKRTGEKVFLECVQDMDHENMFWYRQDPGLGLRLIYFSYDVKMKEKGDIPEGYSVSREKKERFSLILESASTNQTSMYLCASTPGHAFYEQYFGPGTRLTVT.